This TCR beta chain was identified in a study of Graves' ophthalmopathy and Graves' hyperthyroidism. This clonotype occurred many times. Its antigen is unknown. The TCR beta CDR3 regions underwent amplification from RNA transcripts. HTBI primers primed a first-round RT-PCR, and a second-round multiplex PCR followed. TCRdb passed the multiplex PCR reads through MiXCR, listing each CDR3 protein once. Here the sample spans over 650,000 distinct CDR3 sequences, roughly 41% being singletons. Deletions cut 2 bases from V and 2 bases from J, with 13 bases between. Germline values: CDR1 SNHLY, CDR2 FYNNEI. The CDR3 has 16 residues. Study observations and caveats: The model's ophthalmopathy progression predictions had just under 71% sensitivity and 72.22% specificity. Ophthalmopathy could be told apart from stable hyperthyroidism by a 13-signature model (about 90% sensitivity, roughly 81% specificity). Detected in blood as well were most expanded thyroid clonotypes with frequency above 0.001.

This rearrangement joins TRBV2 to TRBJ1-5; unclear D gene. The receptor was derived from an adult man with Graves' ophthalmopathy. Sequencing was carried out using peripheral blood. The CDR3: CASSEISGWGNQPQHF. In DNA form, the CDR3 reads TGTGCCAGCAGTGAAATATCGGGTTGGGGCAATCAGCCCCAGCATTTT. Supplemented by reference TRBV2 and TRBJ1-5, the full variable domain reads EPEVTQTPSHQVTQMGQEVILRCVPISNHLYFYWYRQILGQKVEFLVSFYNNEISEKSEIFDDQFSVERPDGSNFTLKIRSTKLEDSAMYFCASSEISGWGNQPQHFGDGTRLSIL.